A single T cell receptor beta chain is shown here with its context. This clonotype turned up a few times. It lacks a known antigen. No much larger clone is present one base from it, and per-base qualities are unavailable. Counted from cysteine to phenylalanine, this CDR3 has 13 amino acids. Of all the DNA, just the CDR3 is kept, 39 bases in frame from base 1. In the germline V gene (reference sequence), CDR1 corresponds to MNHEY and CDR2 to SMNVEV. V sheds 4 bases and J sheds 5 bases, leaving 11 bases between their ends. Ficoll-Paque density gradient centrifugation was the method used to isolate PBMCs. These data come from a study of T-cell memory formation after mild COVID-19 listed by TCRdb under 2021. For the study in its entirety: TCR sequence clusters from the two donors were found to be largely donor specific. In a couple of donors, T-cell clones that expanded and contracted after mild COVID-19 were tracked by sequencing TCRalpha and TCRbeta repertoires over time. The cohort comprised two young, previously healthy adult volunteers, one female and one male. Overall study outcomes, separate from this receptor: Some responding clones were found in pre-infection memory, which suggests that pre-existing cross-reactive memory T cells took part in the SARS-CoV-2 response. The second-wave clones that peaked on day 37 were not confirmed to be SARS-CoV-2 specific. Contracting CD4+ clones appeared mostly in the CM and EM memory subsets, whereas CD8+ clones were enriched in EMRA. The study covered only a couple of mild cases, and larger cohorts including severe cases with pre-infection samples were considered necessary. From day 15 to 85, contracting clones showed balanced CD4/CD8 phenotypes, whereas a second wave of clones that expanded from day 15 to 37 leaned towards CD4+.

The sequencer listed for this sample is Illumina NovaSeq 6000. cDNA libraries for TCRalpha and TCRbeta were prepared by 5'RACE using constant-segment primers, with sample barcodes and unique molecular identifiers added. Trizol reagent was used to extract RNA from every sample. Amplification of the libraries took two PCR steps, and the second step added a second sample barcode plus Illumina TruSeq adapters. The libraries were sequenced on an Illumina NovaSeq using 2 x 150 bp paired-end reads. The authors' analysis ran thus. Demultiplexing of reads and collapsing into UMI-guided consensus sequences were performed with migec v1.2.7. Using mixcr v2.1.11, UMI consensuses were aligned to TRA and TRB V and J templates and then assembled into clonotypes. Expanded or contracted clonotypes were those called significant by both edgeR and NoisET, with noise models trained on biological replicates. For edgeR calls, the thresholds were a false discovery rate-adjusted p below 0.01 and a log2 fold-change of 1. As an exploratory analysis of dynamics, PCA with hierarchical clustering was applied to max-normalized trajectories of the 1000 most abundant clonotypes. Separately sequenced CD4+ and CD8+ repertoires were used to assign a CD4 or CD8 phenotype to each responding clone. The public reads were run again by TCRdb, first through fastp at Q25 and then through MiXCR, and only productive beta chains were kept. Merged by CDR3 protein, the rows form single entries marked with the most common genes and DNA. TCRdb's processing, not the authors', yielded these V and J calls. Recorded for this sample are under 350,000 distinct CDR3 sequences; roughly 17% of them occurred a single time. The ten largest clones capture roughly a fifth of the sample.

The chain is made from TRBV27 and TRBJ1-1; the D gene cannot be resolved reliably. The source of this sequence is a man aged 18 to 29 who had mild COVID-19 (a few samples of this study predate the infection). The sample titles of this study are shuffled in the database, so cell type and time point are left out; the donor was told from shared clones. The specimen sequenced was PBMCs or a T cell subset sorted from them (not recorded which). The CDR3 corresponds to CASSWVGRTEAFF. In nucleotide form, the sequence is TGTGCCAGCAGTTGGGTCGGGAGGACTGAAGCTTTCTTT.